The T cell receptor beta chain described here comes from a study of T cell changes during pregnancy in multiple sclerosis. Sequencing was performed with immunoSEQ multiplex PCR; in TCRdb, only in-frame clones are kept and a portion is missing. The table includes about 50,000 clones, approximately 94% detected once. The germline V gene encodes CDR1 SNHLY and CDR2 FYNNEI. Losses at the gene ends were 9 bases for V and 3 bases for J; bases not matched to a gene: 9. The CDR3 is 14 amino acids. The sequence was obtained from a female donor with multiple sclerosis, enrolled in a pregnancy study. The rearrangement uses TRBV2 and TRBJ2-7; 9 bases are shared with TRBD2. This sample comprised CD4+ T cells from peripheral blood mononuclear cells, obtained in the third trimester of pregnancy. Here the CDR3 DNA reads TGTGCCAGTTATAGCGGGAGTGGATTCTACGAGCAGTACTTC. It translates to CASYSGSGFYEQYF.